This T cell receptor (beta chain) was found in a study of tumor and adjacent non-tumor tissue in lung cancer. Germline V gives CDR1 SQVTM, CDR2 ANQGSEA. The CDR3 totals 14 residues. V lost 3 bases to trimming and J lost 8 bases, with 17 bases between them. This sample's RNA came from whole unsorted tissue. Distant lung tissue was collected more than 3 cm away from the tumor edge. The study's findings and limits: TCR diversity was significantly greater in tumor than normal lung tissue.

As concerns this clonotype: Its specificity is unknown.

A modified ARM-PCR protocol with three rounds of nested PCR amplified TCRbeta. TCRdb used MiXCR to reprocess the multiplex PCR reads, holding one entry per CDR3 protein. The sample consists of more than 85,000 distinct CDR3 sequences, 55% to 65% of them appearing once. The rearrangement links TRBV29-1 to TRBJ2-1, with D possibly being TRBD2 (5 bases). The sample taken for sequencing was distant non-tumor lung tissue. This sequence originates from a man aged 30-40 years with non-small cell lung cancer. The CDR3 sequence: CSVEDGEGWYEQFF. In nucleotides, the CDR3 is TGCAGCGTTGAGGACGGAGAGGGATGGTATGAGCAGTTCTTC.